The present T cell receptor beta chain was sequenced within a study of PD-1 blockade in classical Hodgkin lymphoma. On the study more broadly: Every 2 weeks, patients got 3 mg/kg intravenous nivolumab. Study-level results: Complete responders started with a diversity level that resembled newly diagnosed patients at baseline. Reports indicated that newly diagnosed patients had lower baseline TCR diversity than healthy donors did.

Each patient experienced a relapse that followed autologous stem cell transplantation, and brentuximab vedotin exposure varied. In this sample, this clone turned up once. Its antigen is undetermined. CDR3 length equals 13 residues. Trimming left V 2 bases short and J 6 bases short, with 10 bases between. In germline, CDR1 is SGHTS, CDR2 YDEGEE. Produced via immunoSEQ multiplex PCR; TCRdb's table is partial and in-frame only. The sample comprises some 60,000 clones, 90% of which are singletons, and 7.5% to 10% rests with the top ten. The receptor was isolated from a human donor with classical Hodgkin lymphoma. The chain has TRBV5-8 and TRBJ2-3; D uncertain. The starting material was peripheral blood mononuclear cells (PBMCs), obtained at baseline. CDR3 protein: CASSLTSGDTQYF. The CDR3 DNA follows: TGTGCCAGCAGCTTAACCTCCGGGGATACGCAGTATTTT. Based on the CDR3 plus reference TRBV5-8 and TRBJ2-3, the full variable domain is EAGVTQSPTHLIKTRGQQATLRCSPISGHTSVYWYQQALGLGLQFLLWYDEGEERNRGNFPPRFSGRQFPNYSSELNVNALELEDSALYLCASSLTSGDTQYFGPGTRLTVL.